This entry is about one T cell receptor (beta chain). Its specific antigen is unknown. Likely a read error: the CDR3 ends without its conserved phenylalanine or tryptophan. The entry originates in a study of T cell repertoires in cytomegalovirus infection (dated by TCRdb to the late 2010s). As for the study more broadly: Donor HLA type was relevant to the analysis, as public TCR beta signatures indicated carriage of CMV infection together with the matching HLA type.

TCRdb shows the sequencer as Illumina HiSeq 1500. Starting from the raw public reads, TCRdb applied fastp trimming at Q25, assembled clones with MiXCR and retained in-frame beta chains. When rows share a CDR3 protein, they turn into one entry using the most common DNA and genes. A total of some 440,000 distinct CDR3 sequences appear in this sample, roughly 30% of them only once. Roughly an eighth of the sample is taken by the ten largest. The CDR3 region is 14 residues in length, termini included. Of all the DNA, just the CDR3 is kept, 42 bases in frame from base 1. CDR1 is given as ENHRY and CDR2 as SYGVKD, both from the germline V gene. Compared with germline, V lacks 3 bases and J lacks 8 bases; bases without a gene match: 4. Summary of the overall study and its limitations: The ex vivo response was dominated by HLA-C-restricted CMV-specific TCR beta clonotypes, which also provided the single most frequent clonotype in two of eight donors. In both this cohort and an independent cohort of 352 donors, the cumulative frequency of public TCR beta family members distinguished carriers of CMV infection plus the relevant HLA type.

Source material: PBMCs. The origin of this receptor is a human donor in good health (CMV status not recorded). Some clones in this sample may be carry-over from other donors' samples. The rearrangement joined TRBV10-3 to TRBJ2-1, and 10 junction bases match TRBD2. This receptor carries the CDR3 CAISDRTSGDEQFL. The nucleotide sequence reads TGTGCCATCAGTGACCGGACTAGCGGCGATGAGCAGTTCTTA.